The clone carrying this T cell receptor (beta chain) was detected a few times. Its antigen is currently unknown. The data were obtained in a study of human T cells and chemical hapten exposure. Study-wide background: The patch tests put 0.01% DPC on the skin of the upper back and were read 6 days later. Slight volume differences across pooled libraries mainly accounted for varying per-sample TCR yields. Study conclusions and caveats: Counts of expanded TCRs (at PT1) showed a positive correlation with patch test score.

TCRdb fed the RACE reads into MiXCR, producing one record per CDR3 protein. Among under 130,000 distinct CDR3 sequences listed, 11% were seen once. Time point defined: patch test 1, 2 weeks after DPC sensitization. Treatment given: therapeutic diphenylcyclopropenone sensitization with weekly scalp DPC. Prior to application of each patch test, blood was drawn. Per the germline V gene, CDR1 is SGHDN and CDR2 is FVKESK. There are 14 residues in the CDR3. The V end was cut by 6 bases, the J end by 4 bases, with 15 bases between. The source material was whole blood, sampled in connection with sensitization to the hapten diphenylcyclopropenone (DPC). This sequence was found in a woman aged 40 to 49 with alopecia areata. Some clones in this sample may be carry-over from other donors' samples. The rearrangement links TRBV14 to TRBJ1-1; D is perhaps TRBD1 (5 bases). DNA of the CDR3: TGTGCCAGCAGGCGACAGTCCTCGGGCACTGAAGCTTTCTTT. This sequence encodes CASRRQSSGTEAFF.